Listed here are 9 T cell receptor beta chains from one sample, sequenced in a study of Ad26.COV2.S vaccination and SARS-CoV-2 variants. The data were produced by immunoSEQ multiplex PCR, yet TCRdb's version contains in-frame clones alone and is incomplete. The data contain about 350,000 clones, roughly 84% of them singletons. Documented treatment: approximately 18 received Ad26.COV2.S at low or high dose, single or two shots; several received placebo; per-sample allocation not given. Samples analyzed were those drawn on day 63 after the first vaccine or placebo injection. The sample here was peripheral blood, taken in a trial of Ad26.COV2.S vaccine versus placebo. These receptors were taken from a person between 18 and 65 years old who received the Ad26.COV2.S COVID-19 vaccine or a placebo.

V is TRBV20-1 and J is TRBJ2-7, with D maybe TRBD1 (6 bases). V lost 6 bases and J lost 7, with 13 bases in between. The CDR3 covers 11 residues. CDR1 DFQATT and CDR2 SNEGSKA come from the germline V gene (reference sequence). DNA for the CDR3: TGCAGTGCCCCAGGGGCGCGAGAGCAGTACTTC. Translating gives CSAPGAREQYF.

This clone has at least ten counts. The same CDR3 is also encoded by other DNA sequences in this sample. The chain couples TRBV29-1 to TRBJ1-2, with a tentative D call TRBD1 (5 bases). V lost 4 bases and J lost 3, with 9 bases in between. CDR3 size: 12 residues. Germline values: CDR1 SQVTM, CDR2 ANQGSEA. CDR3 sequence (DNA): TGCAGCGTTGTACGGGGGGACTATGGCTACACCTTC. It codes for CSVVRGDYGYTF.

The chain uses TRBV13 and TRBJ1-6; perhaps TRBD1 as D (5 bases). The CDR3 runs to 14 residues. The V gene's germline CDR1 is PRHDT and CDR2 FYEKMQ (reference sequence). V lost 9 bases, J lost 4 bases, and 13 bases lay in between. The CDR3 nucleotides are TGTGCCAGTGCCGTGGGGGAGTATAATTCACCCCTCCACTTT. Protein product: CASAVGEYNSPLHF.

V gene TRBV7-6 combines with J gene TRBJ2-3; TRBD2 matches 8 bases. The CDR3 consists of 15 residues. Trimming removed 1 base from V and 1 base from J; junction bases left unmatched: 1. Germline values: CDR1 SGHVS, CDR2 FNYEAQ. CDR3 region: CASSLGTSRTDTQYF. Here the CDR3 DNA reads TGTGCCAGCAGCTTAGGGACTAGCCGCACAGATACGCAGTATTTT.

The chain couples TRBV14 to TRBJ2-3, with 9 bases aligning to TRBD1. The CDR3 loop spans 17 amino acids. CDR1 is SGHDN, CDR2 FVKESK, per germline. The V gene end was trimmed by 4 bases and the J gene end by 1 base; junction bases not matched to a gene: 9. The CDR3 spells CASSPIDRGFGTDTQYF. CDR3 bases: TGTGCCAGCAGCCCGATCGACAGGGGGTTCGGCACAGATACGCAGTATTTT.

CDR3 sequence reads: CASSYGASETQYF. The CDR3 region has the DNA TGTGCCAGCAGCTACGGAGCTTCGGAGACCCAGTACTTC. This chain connects TRBV7-9 to TRBJ2-5; no firm D call. This CDR3 region has 13 residues. Trimming pared 4 bases from V and 5 bases from J, leaving 11 bases between. Germline CDR1 and CDR2: SEHNR and FQNEAQ (reference sequence).

The V call is TRBV3-1 (or the pseudogene TRBV3-2), the J call TRBJ1-4; possibly TRBD1 for D (5 bases). Between the trimmed V and J ends, which lost 1 base and 7 bases, there was a span of 13 bases. CDR1 LGHDT and CDR2 YNNKEL come from the germline V gene (reference sequence). The CDR3 sequence is 15 residues long. CDR3 nucleotide sequence: TGTGCCAGCAGCCAAGGTGGAGGGGAGAGTGAAAAACTGTTTTTT. This encodes CASSQGGGESEKLFF.

This chain uses TRBV18 with TRBJ2-3; TRBD1 might be the D (5 bases). Trimming removed 3 bases from V and 2 bases from J, with 21 bases in between. The germline V gene encodes CDR1 KGHSH and CDR2 LQKENI. The CDR3 contains 18 residues. DNA for the CDR3: TGTGCCAGCTCACCCCTTTCTATTTCCTTAGGGGCCACAGATACGCAGTATTTT. Translation: CASSPLSISLGATDTQYF.

In this sample, this clone turned up once. The gene calls are TRBV13 and TRBJ2-1; 10 nucleotides agree with TRBD1. Germline V gene sequence: CDR1 PRHDT, CDR2 FYEKMQ (reference sequence). V lost 5 bases to trimming and J lost 5 bases; unmatched junction nucleotides: 6. The CDR3 sequence is 15 residues long. CDR3: CASSIRDRGNNEQFF. Written as DNA, the CDR3 is TGTGCCAGCAGCATCCGGGACAGGGGTAACAATGAGCAGTTCTTC.